This T cell receptor (beta chain) came from a study of a mutant IDH1 vaccine in newly diagnosed glioma. Looking at the study overall: Beforehand, treatment had been radiotherapy, temozolomide, or both; the majority received both.

CDR3 length: 14 amino acids. CDR1 is SGHNT, CDR2 YYREEE, per germline (reference sequence). V gave up 0 bases and J gave up 1 base, with 7 bases separating them. Time point reported: week 35, safety follow-up. Each vaccine dose was 300 ug of mutant IDH1 20-mer peptide, with topical imiquimod. Vaccination of patients was performed eight times, in weeks 1, 3, 5, 7, 11, 15, 19 and 23. The astrocytomas were IDH1-mutant, ATRX-negative, and WHO grade 3 or 4. Study results and caveats: Any relationship between pseudoprogression and changes in top peripheral T cell clonotypes seemed absent.

Only in-frame clones appear in the TCRdb table, and some are missing; sequencing was by immunoSEQ multiplex PCR. The sample yields tens of thousands of clones, 75% to 85% seen once. A word on this clone: Its antigen is unidentified.

The sequence was obtained from a woman aged 45 to 65 with glioma. The chain carries TRBV5-4 and TRBJ1-1; D not resolved. The source material was PBMCs, sampled from a glioma patient whose treatment included an IDH1 peptide vaccine. CDR3 in amino acids: CASSLVRQNTEAFF. CDR3 coding DNA: TGTGCCAGCAGCTTGGTCCGCCAGAACACTGAAGCTTTCTTT.